This T cell receptor (beta chain) was observed in a study of T cell clonality in common variable immunodeficiency. Looked up from germline, CDR1 is MNHNS and CDR2 is SASEGT. V dropped 2 bases and J dropped 3 bases, with 7 bases sitting between them. There are 13 residues in the CDR3. This table comes from immunoSEQ multiplex PCR, and its TCRdb copy is limited to in-frame clones, with some not included. There are approximately 45,000 clones in the sample, none observed a single time. This clone was recorded many times. The read ends 3 residues before the CDR3 terminus; that terminus is restored from the germline J gene.

The TCR comes from a person aged 18 to 70 in good health. This sequence joins TRBV6-1 and TRBJ2-5; no reliable D call. Sequenced material: peripheral blood mononuclear cells. Partial CDR3 DNA: TGTGCCAGCAGTGAACACCTAGAAGAGACC. Translated, it gives CASSEHLEET. The whole CDR3 region reads CASSEHLEETQYF.